Given below is one T cell receptor (beta chain) in context. J lost 5 bases, V lost 0 bases, and 6 bases had no gene match. CDR3 length: 16 amino acids. Germline V gives CDR1 MNHEY, CDR2 SVGAGI. Sequenced by immunoSEQ multiplex PCR; TCRdb stores in-frame clones only, minus some. The sample shows a few hundred thousand clones, about 85% of them seen only once. These data come from a study of blood T cell repertoires in COVID-19. Study background: There were acute and convalescent COVID-19 samples, and they came from the United States, Italy and Spain. T cells, B-cell-depleted T cells, or PBMCs provided the cDNA or gDNA that served as material.

All enrollees were about 18 to 100 years old and from 20 to 30 US areas. Participants' own reports of clinical history determined their cohort assignment. This chain joins TRBV6-5 and TRBJ2-2, with 7 bases identical to TRBD2. Material: PBMCs or T cells enriched from blood (not recorded which). This sequence originates from a woman between 55 and 75 years old who had recovered from COVID-19. CDR3 nucleotides: TGTGCCAGCAGTTACTCCGGGACGGGGGGTACCGGGGAGCTGTTTTTT. Encoded protein: CASSYSGTGGTGELFF.